Below are 24 T cell receptor beta chains sequenced from a single sample in a study of T cell repertoires in cytomegalovirus infection. One entry per CDR3 protein, called by TCRdb with MiXCR from the reads. The data show around 750,000 distinct CDR3 sequences, around a third seen once. These receptors lack a known antigen. The specimen was cultured CD8+ T cells from PBMCs, collected from culture after CMV antigen stimulation. Every receptor here comes from a human donor in good health (CMV status not recorded). Some clones in this sample may be carry-over from other donors' samples.

There are a few counts of this clonotype. V gene TRBV7-9 combines with J gene TRBJ1-4; TRBD1 matches 8 bases. The CDR3 length is 16 residues. Germline-derived CDR1 and CDR2 are SEHNR and FQNEAQ (reference sequence). V lost 5 bases to trimming and J lost 6 bases; unmatched junction nucleotides: 11. CDR3 protein: CASSIMPGQADEKLFF. The CDR3 bases are TGTGCCAGCAGCATTATGCCGGGACAGGCAGATGAAAAACTGTTTTTT.

This clonotype was recorded a few times. This chain uses TRBV2 with TRBJ2-3; D is unclear. Looked up from germline, CDR1 is SNHLY and CDR2 is FYNNEI. The CDR3 spans 15 residues. Trimming took 6 bases from V and 3 from J, leaving 16 bases between them. The CDR3 spells CASSLRAPATDTQYF. The CDR3 DNA reads as TGTGCCAGCAGCCTCAGAGCTCCAGCAACAGATACGCAGTATTTT. Full variable domain (outside the CDR3, taken from reference TRBV2 and TRBJ2-3): EPEVTQTPSHQVTQMGQEVILRCVPISNHLYFYWYRQILGQKVEFLVSFYNNEISEKSEIFDDQFSVERPDGSNFTLKIRSTKLEDSAMYFCASSLRAPATDTQYFGPGTRLTVL.

This clonotype showed up just a few times. The V call is TRBV27, the J call TRBJ1-5; weak D call: TRBD1 (6 bases). The V and J ends lost 7 bases and 0 bases respectively, with 10 bases between them. Germline V lookup: CDR1 MNHEY, CDR2 SMNVEV (reference sequence). This CDR3 is built from 14 residues. CDR3 DNA: TGTGCCAGCAATACAGGGTATAGCAATCAGCCCCAGCATTTT. Encoded protein: CASNTGYSNQPQHF.

This clonotype appeared a few times. The genes are TRBV19 and TRBJ1-1, with D perhaps matching TRBD1 (6 bases). Trimming took off 2 bases at V and 4 bases at J, with 14 bases between the two ends. The germline CDR1 and CDR2 sequences are LNHDA and SQIVND (reference sequence). This CDR3 contains 15 residues. In DNA form, the CDR3 reads TGTGCCAGTAGTATATACGACAGGCAATTCACTGAAGCTTTCTTT. Protein product: CASSIYDRQFTEAFF.

The J gene is TRBJ2-7, the V gene TRBV27, with D perhaps TRBD1 (6 bases). The V end lost 4 bases, the J end lost 2 bases, and 15 bases lay between the germline ends. Germline values: CDR1 MNHEY, CDR2 SMNVEV (reference sequence). The CDR3 is made up of 15 amino acids. Here the CDR3 reads CASSSADRQPYEQYV. CDR3 coding DNA: TGTGCCAGCAGTTCAGCCGACAGGCAACCCTACGAGCAGTACGTC.

A few counts support this clonotype. The chain couples TRBV9 to TRBJ1-1; D may be TRBD1 (6 bases). The germline V gene has CDR1 SGDLS and CDR2 YYNGEE. V lost 0 bases and J lost 11, with 26 bases in between. CDR3 length: 17 residues. The CDR3 DNA reads TGTGCCAGCAGCGTAGCGGTAGGGGAAATCGAAGGGGACACGGCTTTCTTT. Amino acid sequence: CASSVAVGEIEGDTAFF.

This clonotype showed up many times. The CDR3 sequence: CASSPRQGNQPQHF. The CDR3 nucleotides read TGTGCCAGTAGTCCGCGACAGGGCAATCAGCCCCAGCATTTT. This rearrangement joins TRBV19 to TRBJ1-5, with D perhaps TRBD1 (6 bases). Germline V CDR1 and CDR2: LNHDA, SQIVND (reference sequence). The CDR3 sequence is 14 residues long. V shed 5 bases and J shed 2 bases, with 10 bases lying between them. Filled out from reference TRBV19 and TRBJ1-5, the complete variable domain reads DGGITQSPKYLFRKEGQNVTLSCEQNLNHDAMYWYRQDPGQGLRLIYYSQIVNDFQKGDIAEGYSVSREKKESFPLTVTSAQKNPTAFYLCASSPRQGNQPQHFGDGTRLSIL.

This clonotype was picked up many times. CDR3 sequence reads: CASSLSATAYEQYV. The CDR3 DNA follows: TGTGCCAGCAGTTTAAGCGCGACAGCCTACGAGCAGTACGTC. The V gene is TRBV28, the J gene TRBJ2-7, with D perhaps matching TRBD1 (5 bases). V was trimmed by 2 bases and J by 2 bases, leaving 10 bases between them. The CDR3 covers 14 residues. Germline V gene data show CDR1 as MDHEN and CDR2 as SYDVKM.

In its sample, this clonotype was seen a few times. The genes are TRBV14 and TRBJ2-7; D perhaps matches TRBD1 (6 bases). Germline-derived CDR1 and CDR2 are SGHDN and FVKESK. Between the trimmed V and J ends, which lost 1 base and 4 bases, there was a span of 11 bases. This CDR3 contains 14 residues. CDR3 bases: TGTGCCAGCAGCCAAGCCGACAGGCCTTACGAGCAGTACGTC. Protein sequence: CASSQADRPYEQYV.

The J gene is TRBJ2-1, the V gene TRBV19; D is perhaps TRBD1 (6 bases). This CDR3 contains 16 residues. Trimming removed 1 base at V and 0 bases at J, with 10 bases between. CDR1 and CDR2 (germline): LNHDA, SQIVND (reference sequence). The CDR3 spells CASSIGTGSSYNEQFF. CDR3 in DNA: TGTGCCAGTAGTATAGGTACAGGGAGCTCCTACAATGAGCAGTTCTTC.

The chain has TRBV4-1 and TRBJ2-7; TRBD1 is a possible D gene (6 bases). The CDR3 is made up of 14 amino acids. Looked up from germline, CDR1 is MGHRA and CDR2 is YSYEKL. The V gene lost 2 bases and the J gene lost 7 bases, with 15 bases spanning the gap. The CDR3 nucleotides are TGCGCCAGCAGCCAAACTTTACAGGGACGGGAGCAGTACTTC. Translation: CASSQTLQGREQYF.

This clonotype appeared a few times. The chain has TRBV10-3 and TRBJ1-2; possible D gene TRBD1, 5 bases. This CDR3 is built from 16 residues. The germline gives CDR1 ENHRY, CDR2 SYGVKD. V gave up 3 bases and J gave up 0 bases, with 14 bases separating them. DNA for the CDR3: TGTGCCATCAGTGAACCTAGACAGCGAACTAACTATGGCTACACCTTC. Its translation is CAISEPRQRTNYGYTF.

This clonotype was counted ten times or more. This chain links TRBV4-1 with TRBJ2-2; no reliable D call. Germline V lookup: CDR1 MGHRA, CDR2 YSYEKL. The CDR3 contains 12 residues. The V end was cut by 2 bases, the J end by 7 bases, with 5 bases between. The CDR3 loop reads CASSQSFGELFF. The DNA for the CDR3 is TGCGCCAGCAGCCAAAGCTTCGGGGAGCTGTTTTTT.

This chain uses TRBV18 with TRBJ2-6, with 11 bases identical to TRBD1. V was pared by 4 bases and J by 1 base, with 6 bases of the junction left unmatched. This CDR3 region has 18 residues. The germline V gene has CDR1 KGHSH and CDR2 LQKENI. The CDR3 is CASSRPGQGESGANVLTF. In DNA form, the CDR3 reads TGTGCCAGCTCACGGCCGGGACAGGGGGAATCTGGGGCCAACGTCCTGACTTTC.

On this clonotype: A read error may be the cause here, since a much bigger clone is one base away. J is TRBJ2-7 and V is TRBV12-3 or TRBV12-4; D is ambiguous. CDR3 size: 12 residues. V was cut by 4 bases and J by 2 bases, with 6 bases left in between. The CDR3 sequence: CASSYNPYEQYF. CDR3 bases: TGTGCCAGCAGTTACAATCCCTACGAGCAGTACTTC.

This clonotype was seen a handful of times. The chain couples TRBV7-6 to TRBJ2-3; D tentatively reads TRBD1 or TRBD2 (5 bases each). Germline CDR1 SGHVS, CDR2 FNYEAQ. The CDR3 is 15 residues long. V was trimmed by 1 base and J by 6 bases, leaving 14 bases between them. CDR3 loop: CASSLVFGAADTQYF. The DNA for the CDR3 is TGTGCCAGCAGCTTAGTTTTCGGGGCCGCGGATACGCAGTATTTT.

This rearrangement joins TRBV7-8 to TRBJ2-1; TRBD2 is a possible D gene (5 bases). V was trimmed by 5 bases and J by 9 bases, leaving 20 bases between them. The germline V gene has CDR1 SGHVS and CDR2 FQNEAQ. This CDR3 is 15 amino acids long. The CDR3: CASSLDLGPGSEQFF. The CDR3, as DNA: TGTGCCAGCAGCCTGGACCTAGGGCCGGGGAGTGAGCAGTTCTTC.

Concerning this clonotype: At one end, the junction sequence differs from germline, possibly due to a read error. This chain links TRBV7-6 with TRBJ2-2, with D perhaps TRBD1 or TRBD2 (7 bases each). Per germline, CDR1 SGHVS and CDR2 FNYEAQ. This CDR3 has 13 amino acids. The CDR3, as DNA: TGTGCGTCTCAGGGGGGGAACACCCGGGAGCTGTTTTTT. Protein sequence: CASQGGNTRELFF.

This chain links TRBV5-7 with TRBJ2-4, with 8 bases aligning to TRBD1. TRBV5-7 is an open reading frame whose function is uncertain. V gave up 5 bases and J gave up 8 bases; unmatched junction bases: 9. CDR3 length: 14 amino acids. The CDR3 sequence: CASRTDRGGDIQYF. DNA for the CDR3: TGTGCCAGCAGAACCGACAGGGGTGGAGACATTCAGTACTTC.

This clonotype has a single count. Just one base apart from a much larger clone, this may be a read error. The rearrangement links TRBV7-2 to TRBJ2-7, with 12 bases lining up with TRBD2. The length of the CDR3 is 15 residues. In germline, CDR1 is SGHTA, CDR2 FQGNSA. CDR3 region: CASSQTSGGSYEHYF. The CDR3 DNA follows: TGTGCCAGCAGCCAGACTAGCGGGGGTTCCTACGAGCACTACTTC.

This sequence joins TRBV4-2 and TRBJ1-1, with D maybe TRBD1 (5 bases). This CDR3 spans 16 amino acids. In germline, CDR1 is LGHNA, CDR2 YNFKEQ. The V and J ends lost 1 base and 3 bases respectively, with 15 bases between them. The CDR3 DNA reads as TGTGCCAGCAGCCAAGTATGGGGGGGGATGGACACTGAAGCTTTCTTT. Protein product: CASSQVWGGMDTEAFF.

This clonotype was picked up a small number of times. The V call is TRBV19, the J call TRBJ2-5, with 7 bases identical to TRBD1. CDR3 length: 21 amino acids. Germline V gives CDR1 LNHDA, CDR2 SQIVND (reference sequence). V was pared by 5 bases and J by 3 bases, with 27 bases of the junction left unmatched. CDR3 amino acids: CASSDRDRRFPVTTAEETQYF. The CDR3 DNA reads TGTGCCAGTAGTGACCGGGACAGAAGGTTTCCCGTTACAACCGCCGAAGAGACCCAGTACTTC.

Written as DNA, the CDR3 is TGTGCCAGCAGTTACATACCTAGCGGGGCGGATGAGCAGTTCTTC. Protein sequence: CASSYIPSGADEQFF. V is TRBV6-1 and J is TRBJ2-1; TRBD2 matches 9 bases. This CDR3 has 15 residues. Germline V CDR1 and CDR2: MNHNS, SASEGT. V shed 5 bases and J 8 bases; nucleotides not matched to a gene: 10.

This clonotype was observed a few times. This chain connects TRBV6-5 to TRBJ2-5; no clear D. Trimming cost V 4 bases and J 5 bases, with 11 bases left between them. The CDR3 has 13 residues. Germline CDR1 and CDR2: MNHEY and SVGAGI. CDR3 sequence (DNA): TGTGCCAGCAGTTCCGACGCGATCGAGACCCAGTACTTC. It encodes CASSSDAIETQYF.